These 12 T cell receptor beta chains came from one sample sequenced in a study of blood T cell repertoires in COVID-19. The method was immunoSEQ multiplex PCR; TCRdb's version includes in-frame clones alone and lacks a portion of them. The table has more than 70,000 clones, 85% to 90% seen once. The sample comprised peripheral blood. The receptors derive from a woman older than 75 in a cohort sampled during active or convalescent COVID-19.

The chain has TRBV19 and TRBJ1-1, with 10 bases fitting TRBD1. CDR3 size: 14 residues. Germline values: CDR1 LNHDA, CDR2 SQIVND (reference sequence). Trimming at V came to 4 bases and at J to 3 bases, leaving 2 bases not matched to a gene. CDR3 in DNA: TGTGCCAGTAGTACGACAGGGGGCCACACTGAAGCTTTCTTT. It is translated as CASSTTGGHTEAFF.

The chain joins TRBV5-1 to TRBJ2-2, with 13 bases lining up with TRBD2. This CDR3 is built from 19 residues. V shed 0 bases, J shed 3 bases, and the junction held 8 bases outside the gene matches. Germline loops: CDR1 SGHRS, CDR2 YFSETQ. CDR3 nucleotide sequence: TGCGCCAGCAGCTTGGCCGGGACTAGCGGGACGCGCTACACCGGGGAGCTGTTTTTT. Protein sequence: CASSLAGTSGTRYTGELFF.

This clone was detected only a few times. The chain's CDR3 is CAWRVALGLWEKKAYRTEAFF. For the CDR3, the DNA is TGTGCCTGGAGGGTTGCGTTGGGGCTATGGGAAAAAAAGGCATATAGGACTGAAGCTTTCTTT. J is TRBJ1-1 and V is TRBV30; D may be TRBD1 (5 bases). Between the trimmed V and J ends, which lost 3 bases and 5 bases, there was a span of 37 bases. CDR3 length: 21 residues. Germline CDR1 reads GTSNPN; CDR2 reads SVGIG (reference sequence). The whole variable domain, filled in from reference TRBV30 and TRBJ1-1, reads SQTIHQWPATLVQPVGSPLSLECTVEGTSNPNLYWYRQAAGRGLQLLFYSVGIGQISSEVPQNLSASRPQDRQFILSSKKLLLSDSGFYLCAWRVALGLWEKKAYRTEAFFGQGTRLTVV.

V gene TRBV3-1 (or the pseudogene TRBV3-2) combines with J gene TRBJ1-2; TRBD1 aligns across 8 bases. The CDR3 runs to 14 residues. Trimming removed 4 bases from V and 5 bases from J; junction bases left unmatched: 6. Germline V gene sequence: CDR1 LGHDT, CDR2 YNNKEL (reference sequence). CDR3 sequence: CASSLGQGGYGYTF. CDR3 bases: TGTGCCAGCAGCCTAGGACAGGGCGGTTATGGCTACACCTTC.

The chain carries TRBV11-3 and TRBJ1-6; perhaps TRBD1 as D (6 bases). This CDR3 region has 18 residues. V lost 1 base and J 9 bases, leaving 22 bases between the germline ends. In germline, CDR1 is SGHNT, CDR2 YENEEA. CDR3 in DNA: TGTGCCAGCAGCTTAGTAGCCCAAAACAGGGCCCTAGGTTCACCCCTCCACTTT. It translates to CASSLVAQNRALGSPLHF.

This rearrangement joins TRBV27 to TRBJ2-1; TRBD1 agrees at 8 bases. With 4 bases clipped from V and 12 bases from J, the junction kept 11 bases outside the gene matches. Germline V lookup: CDR1 MNHEY, CDR2 SMNVEV (reference sequence). The CDR3 contains 14 residues. CDR3 DNA sequence: TGTGCCAGCAGTTCCTGGACAGGGAGGTCTGTGCAGTTCTTC. This sequence encodes CASSSWTGRSVQFF.

On this clone: The identical CDR3 is also encoded by other nucleotide sequences in the sample. J is TRBJ2-6 and V is TRBV15; possible D gene TRBD2, 6 bases. Trimming left V 0 bases short and J 2 bases short, with 14 bases between. CDR3 length equals 18 residues. CDR1 and CDR2 (germline): LNHNV, YYDKDF (reference sequence). CDR3 bases: TGTGCCACCAGCAGAGATCTGGGCGGGGATCCTGGGGCCAACGTCCTGACTTTC. As protein: CATSRDLGGDPGANVLTF.

The chain links TRBV19 to TRBJ2-3, with 9 bases fitting TRBD2. V gave up 4 bases and J gave up 3 bases; unmatched junction bases: 17. This CDR3 is built from 19 residues. From germline, CDR1 is LNHDA and CDR2 SQIVND (reference sequence). CDR3 in DNA: TGTGCCAGTAGTACTGCGGGGCGAGAAGCGGGAGGTGGGACAGATACGCAGTATTTT. Its translation is CASSTAGREAGGGTDTQYF.

In DNA, the CDR3 is TGTGCCAGCAGTGAAGCTGTACGGGGGGCTACGAATCAGCCCCAGCATTTT. This gives the protein CASSEAVRGATNQPQHF. V usage is TRBV2 and J usage is TRBJ1-5; TRBD1 is a possible D gene (6 bases). In germline, CDR1 is SNHLY, CDR2 FYNNEI. V lost 0 bases, J lost 4 bases, and 16 bases lay in between. CDR3 length: 17 amino acids. Using reference TRBV2 and TRBJ1-5 for the parts outside the CDR3, the full variable domain is EPEVTQTPSHQVTQMGQEVILRCVPISNHLYFYWYRQILGQKVEFLVSFYNNEISEKSEIFDDQFSVERPDGSNFTLKIRSTKLEDSAMYFCASSEAVRGATNQPQHFGDGTRLSIL.

This clone has only a few counts. The rearrangement joins TRBV6-5 to TRBJ1-3; unclear D gene. Germline V lookup: CDR1 MNHEY, CDR2 SVGAGI. The V end lost 6 bases, the J end lost 2 bases, and 11 bases lay between the germline ends. The CDR3 length is 14 residues. CDR3 amino acids: CASSPRGAGNTIYF. The CDR3 nucleotides read TGTGCCAGCAGCCCACGGGGAGCTGGAAACACCATATATTTT.

This sequence joins TRBV2 and TRBJ1-5, with a weak D call TRBD1 (6 bases). Trimming left V 2 bases short and J 5 bases short, with 10 bases between. The CDR3 has 14 amino acids. Germline CDR1 SNHLY, CDR2 FYNNEI. For the CDR3, the DNA is TGTGCCAGCAGTGAAAGGCACAGGGATCAGCCCCAGCATTTT. Encoded protein: CASSERHRDQPQHF.

The V call is TRBV18, the J call TRBJ2-7; 11 bases agree with TRBD2. V lost 0 bases, J lost 0 bases, and 4 bases stayed unmatched. The CDR3 covers 17 residues. The V gene's germline CDR1 is KGHSH and CDR2 LQKENI. CDR3 region: CASSPPGTSGYSYEQYF. The CDR3 DNA reads as TGTGCCAGCTCACCACCGGGGACTAGCGGATACTCCTACGAGCAGTACTTC.